These 15 T cell receptor beta chains were all obtained from the same sample, sequenced in a study of shared clonotypes between healthy human individuals. The protocol was immunoSEQ multiplex PCR, while the TCRdb copy is restricted to in-frame clones and leaves out a portion. This sample has about 610,000 clones, with about 96% found just once. CD45RO-negative, CCR7-selected cells formed the naive CD8 fraction, which excluded terminally differentiated effector memory CD45RA+ cells. Sequencing was carried out using naive CD8+ T cells sorted from blood. These TCRs come from a woman in her 30s in good health.

This clone turned up a few times. This chain uses TRBV11-2 with TRBJ1-4; D is possibly TRBD1 (6 bases). Germline assignment: CDR1 SGHAT and CDR2 FQNNGV. The CDR3 contains 15 residues. V lost 3 bases, J lost 6 bases, and 14 bases lay in between. In nucleotides, the CDR3 is TGTGCCAGCAGCTTGGTTTGGGGGCAGGATGAAAAACTGTTTTTT. Translating it yields CASSLVWGQDEKLFF.

The chain combines TRBV4-2 with TRBJ2-4, with a possible D match to TRBD2 (5 bases). The CDR3 is 15 residues long. The V gene's germline CDR1 is LGHNA and CDR2 YNFKEQ. V lost 4 bases and J 1 base, leaving 11 bases between the germline ends. The DNA for the CDR3 is TGTGCCAGCAGCCTTGGAGGTTCGGCCAAAAACATTCAGTACTTC. Translating gives CASSLGGSAKNIQYF.

The chain combines TRBV19 with TRBJ1-1; 8 bases are a match to TRBD1. J lost 0 bases, V lost 3 bases, and 9 bases had no gene match. The CDR3 length is 17 residues. The germline gives CDR1 LNHDA, CDR2 SQIVND (reference sequence). This CDR3 is CASSMTLNRGMNTEAFF. For the CDR3, the DNA is TGTGCCAGTAGTATGACACTAAACAGGGGGATGAACACTGAAGCTTTCTTT.

The rearrangement links TRBV7-3 to TRBJ2-3, with 9 bases aligning to TRBD2. CDR3 length: 15 residues. With V trimmed by 5 bases and J by 2 bases, 5 bases remained unmatched. Germline V CDR1 and CDR2: SGHTA, FQGTGA. The CDR3 sequence: CASSPLAGATDTQYF. CDR3 in DNA: TGTGCCAGCAGCCCCTTAGCGGGGGCCACAGATACGCAGTATTTT.

The chain employs TRBV28 and TRBJ2-3, with a weak D call TRBD2 (7 bases). Trimming left V 4 bases short and J 2 bases short, with 13 bases between. CDR1 MDHEN and CDR2 SYDVKM come from the germline V gene. The CDR3 consists of 15 residues. The DNA for the CDR3 is TGTGCCAGCAGTTGGGGGGGGGACAACACAGATACGCAGTATTTT. Its translation: CASSWGGDNTDTQYF.

The V and J genes are TRBV6-6 and TRBJ1-2, with 7 bases matching TRBD1. The CDR3 is 13 residues long. Germline CDR1 reads MNHNY; CDR2 reads SVGAGI (reference sequence). V gave up 10 bases and J gave up 3 bases; unmatched junction bases: 8. CDR3 nucleotides: TGTGCCACCTCCCCAGGGACAGACTATGGCTACACCTTC. Amino acid sequence: CATSPGTDYGYTF.

In its sample, this clone was seen once. The chain has TRBV4-2 and TRBJ2-7; a weak D match, TRBD1 (5 bases). The CDR3 consists of 16 residues. CDR1 and CDR2 (germline): LGHNA, YNFKEQ. Trimming cost V 1 base and J 3 bases, with 16 bases left between them. CDR3 amino acids: CASSQVSTAAYYEQYF. CDR3 sequence (DNA): TGTGCCAGCAGCCAAGTCTCGACAGCCGCGTACTACGAGCAGTACTTC.

About this clone itself: The same CDR3 also results from other DNA sequences found in this sample. V and J are TRBV9 and TRBJ2-7, with D possibly matching TRBD1 (6 bases). There are 13 residues in the CDR3. The germline CDR1 and CDR2 sequences are SGDLS and YYNGEE. V was cut by 4 bases and J by 2 bases, with 10 bases left in between. CDR3 sequence (DNA): TGTGCCAGCAGCCCCGGGACACCCTACGAGCAGTACTTC. This sequence encodes CASSPGTPYEQYF.

V gene TRBV5-4 combines with J gene TRBJ2-3; 7 bases fit TRBD2. The CDR3 loop spans 16 amino acids. The ends lost 0 bases at V and 2 bases at J; junction bases unmatched: 6. Germline lookup yields CDR1 SGHNT and CDR2 YYREEE (reference sequence). This CDR3 reads CASSLALAGVTDTQYF. CDR3 sequence (DNA): TGTGCCAGCAGCTTGGCCTTGGCGGGAGTCACAGATACGCAGTATTTT.

This chain links TRBV2 with TRBJ1-4; D unresolved. Germline lookup yields CDR1 SNHLY and CDR2 FYNNEI. V lost 6 bases to trimming and J lost 8 bases, with 19 bases between them. This CDR3 has 15 residues. The CDR3 DNA reads as TGTGCCAGCAGCAAGGAGGGAGGTTCGATGGAAAAACTGTTTTTT. Translation: CASSKEGGSMEKLFF.

The rearrangement joins TRBV18 to TRBJ1-1; D is unresolved. This CDR3 is built from 17 residues. Germline values: CDR1 KGHSH, CDR2 LQKENI. Trimming stripped 0 bases from V and 3 bases from J, with 17 bases between. The CDR3 bases are TGTGCCAGCTCACCACCATCTTATAAGGCCTGGGACACTGAAGCTTTCTTT. Translation gives CASSPPSYKAWDTEAFF.

This chain joins TRBV30 and TRBJ1-2, with D maybe TRBD1 (6 bases). Trimming took off 4 bases at V and 7 bases at J, with 10 bases between the two ends. This CDR3 is built from 11 residues. Germline loops: CDR1 GTSNPN, CDR2 SVGIG (reference sequence). The CDR3 is CAWIRGGGYTF. Written as DNA, the CDR3 is TGTGCCTGGATTCGAGGGGGTGGCTACACCTTC.

This clone was seen just once. This chain links TRBV28 with TRBJ2-1, with a tentative D call TRBD2 (6 bases). Germline-derived CDR1 and CDR2 are MDHEN and SYDVKM. Between the trimmed V and J ends, which lost 2 bases and 6 bases, there was a span of 17 bases. This CDR3 is built from 16 residues. CDR3 in DNA: TGTGCCAGCAGTTTAATGGGGTGGGAGGAACTCAATGAGCAGTTCTTC. This translates into CASSLMGWEELNEQFF.

The chain combines TRBV25-1 with TRBJ2-3; D might be TRBD2 (5 bases). This CDR3 region has 13 residues. V lost 2 bases to trimming and J lost 8 bases, with 11 bases between them. Germline CDR1 reads MGHDK; CDR2 reads SYGVNS. The CDR3 protein is CASSEAGGGTQYF. In DNA, the CDR3 is TGTGCCAGCAGTGAAGCGGGTGGTGGTACGCAGTATTTT. Full variable domain (missing parts from reference TRBV25-1 and TRBJ2-3): EADIYQTPRYLVIGTGKKITLECSQTMGHDKMYWYQQDPGMELHLIHYSYGVNSTEKGDLSSESTVSRIRTEHFPLTLESARPSHTSQYLCASSEAGGGTQYFGPGTRLTVL.

This chain connects TRBV28 to TRBJ2-5; D remains unclear. The V gene lost 4 bases and the J gene lost 5 bases, with 14 bases spanning the gap. Germline loops: CDR1 MDHEN, CDR2 SYDVKM. This CDR3 has 14 amino acids. CDR3 nucleotide sequence: TGTGCCAGCAGTTATCAGGACCTAGAGGAGACCCAGTACTTC. Translated: CASSYQDLEETQYF.